The source of this TCR beta chain is a study of blood T cells in healthy people across ages. CDR1 is SGHVS and CDR2 is FNYEAQ in the germline V gene. This CDR3 region has 16 residues. A J-beta primer mix and a sample-barcoded 5' primer were used in a second PCR of roughly 6 to 11 cycles. TCRdb called the 5' RACE reads again in MiXCR, with one record for every CDR3 protein. The sample yields 900,000 to 950,000 distinct CDR3 sequences, almost 30% seen once. A further study also used this sample, focusing on T cells of mothers and their children. That publication notes: It was related mother-child pairs that showed slightly higher overlap than unrelated pairs, without reaching significance.

The chain carries TRBV7-6 and TRBJ2-4; TRBD2 agrees at 8 bases. The end of the DNA fits TRBJ2-7 better, so the J call may be wrong. The source material was blood. The sequence came from a woman between 40 and 50 years old in good health. The CDR3 DNA reads as TGTGCCAGCAGCTTAGAGCGGGGGAGCGTCTCCTACGAGCAGTACTTC. Its protein is CASSLERGSVSYEQYF.